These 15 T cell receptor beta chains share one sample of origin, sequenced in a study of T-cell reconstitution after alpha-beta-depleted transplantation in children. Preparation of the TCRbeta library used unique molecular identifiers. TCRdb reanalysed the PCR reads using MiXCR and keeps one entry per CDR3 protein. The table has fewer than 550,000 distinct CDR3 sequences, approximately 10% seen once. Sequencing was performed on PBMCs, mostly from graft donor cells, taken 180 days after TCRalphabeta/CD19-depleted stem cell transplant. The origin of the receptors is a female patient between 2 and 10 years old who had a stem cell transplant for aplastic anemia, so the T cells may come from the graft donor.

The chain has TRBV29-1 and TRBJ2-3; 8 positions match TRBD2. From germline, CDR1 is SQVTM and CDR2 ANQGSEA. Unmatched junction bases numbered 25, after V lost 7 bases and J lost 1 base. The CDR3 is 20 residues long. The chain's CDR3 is CSARTVQLAATGRRTDTQYF. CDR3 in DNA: TGCAGCGCCCGAACGGTTCAACTAGCGGCGACCGGAAGACGCACAGATACGCAGTATTTT.

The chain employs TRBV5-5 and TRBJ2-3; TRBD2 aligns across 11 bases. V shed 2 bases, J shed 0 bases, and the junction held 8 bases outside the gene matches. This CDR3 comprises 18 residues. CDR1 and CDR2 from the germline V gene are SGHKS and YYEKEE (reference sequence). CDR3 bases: TGTGCCAGCAGCTTCTCACTAGCGGGAGATACCAGCACAGATACGCAGTATTTT. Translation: CASSFSLAGDTSTDTQYF.

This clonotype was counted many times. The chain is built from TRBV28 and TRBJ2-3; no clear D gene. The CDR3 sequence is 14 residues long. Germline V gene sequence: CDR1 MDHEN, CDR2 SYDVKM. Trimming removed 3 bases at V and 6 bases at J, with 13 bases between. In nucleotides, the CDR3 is TGTGCCAGCAGTTTTCCAGGAAACGGGGATACGCAGTATTTT. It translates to CASSFPGNGDTQYF.

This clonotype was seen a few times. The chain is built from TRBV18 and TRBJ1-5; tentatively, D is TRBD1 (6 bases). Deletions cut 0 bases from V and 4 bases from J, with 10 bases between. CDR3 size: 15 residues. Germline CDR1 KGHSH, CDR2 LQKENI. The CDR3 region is CASSPPRQENQPQHF. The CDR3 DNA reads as TGTGCCAGCTCACCACCGAGACAGGAGAATCAGCCCCAGCATTTT.

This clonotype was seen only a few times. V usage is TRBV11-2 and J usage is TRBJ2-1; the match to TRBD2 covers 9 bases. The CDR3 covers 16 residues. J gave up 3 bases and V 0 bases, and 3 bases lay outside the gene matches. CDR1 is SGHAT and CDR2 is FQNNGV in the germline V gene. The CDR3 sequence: CASSLDWTSVYNEQFF. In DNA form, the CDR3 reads TGTGCCAGCAGCTTAGACTGGACTAGCGTCTACAATGAGCAGTTCTTC.

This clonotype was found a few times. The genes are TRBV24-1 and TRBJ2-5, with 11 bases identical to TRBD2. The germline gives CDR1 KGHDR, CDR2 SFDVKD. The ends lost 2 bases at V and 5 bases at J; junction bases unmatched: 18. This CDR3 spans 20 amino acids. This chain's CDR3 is CATSDSLGRIAGGPRETQYF. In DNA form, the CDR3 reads TGTGCCACCAGTGATTCGCTCGGGCGTATAGCGGGAGGGCCAAGGGAGACCCAGTACTTC.

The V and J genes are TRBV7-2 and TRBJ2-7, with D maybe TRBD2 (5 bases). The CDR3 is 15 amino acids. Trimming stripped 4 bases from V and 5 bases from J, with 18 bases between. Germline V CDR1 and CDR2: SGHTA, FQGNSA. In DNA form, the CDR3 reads TGTGCCAGCAGCTCGACTATAGGGAGTTGGAACGAGCAGTACGTC. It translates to CASSSTIGSWNEQYV.

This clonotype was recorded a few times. CDR3 coding DNA: TGCGCCAGCAGCTTCCGGTCGGGGGACAGCCTGAACACTGAAGCTTTCTTT. This gives the protein CASSFRSGDSLNTEAFF. The chain carries TRBV5-1 and TRBJ1-1; the match to TRBD1 covers 7 bases. The J segment lost 0 bases and the V segment lost 2 bases, leaving 10 bases of the junction unmatched. The CDR3 sequence is 17 residues long. In germline, CDR1 is SGHRS, CDR2 YFSETQ.

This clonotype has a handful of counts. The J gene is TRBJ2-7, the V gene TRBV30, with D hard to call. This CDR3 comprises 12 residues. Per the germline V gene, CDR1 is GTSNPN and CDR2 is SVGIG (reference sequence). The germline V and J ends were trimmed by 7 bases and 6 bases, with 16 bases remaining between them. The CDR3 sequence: CALGRNFREQYF. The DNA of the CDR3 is TGTGCCTTGGGTCGGAACTTCCGCGAGCAGTACTTC.

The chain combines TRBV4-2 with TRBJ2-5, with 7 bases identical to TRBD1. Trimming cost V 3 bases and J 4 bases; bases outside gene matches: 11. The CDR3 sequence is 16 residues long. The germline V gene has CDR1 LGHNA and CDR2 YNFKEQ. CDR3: CASSHLGQSRGETQYF. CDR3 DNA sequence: TGTGCCAGCAGCCACTTGGGACAGTCCCGCGGAGAGACCCAGTACTTC.

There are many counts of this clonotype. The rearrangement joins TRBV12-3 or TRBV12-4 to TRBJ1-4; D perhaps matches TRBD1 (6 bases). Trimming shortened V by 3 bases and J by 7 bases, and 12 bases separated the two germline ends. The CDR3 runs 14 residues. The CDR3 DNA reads TGTGCCAGCAGTTTTCGGGGGGCGCGTGAAAAACTGTTTTTT. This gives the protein CASSFRGAREKLFF.

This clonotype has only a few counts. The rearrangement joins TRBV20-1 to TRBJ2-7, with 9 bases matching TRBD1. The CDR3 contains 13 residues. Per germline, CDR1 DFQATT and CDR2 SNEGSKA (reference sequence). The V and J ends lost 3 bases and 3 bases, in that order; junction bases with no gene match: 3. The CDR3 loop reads CSASGTGSYEQYF. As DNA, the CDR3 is TGCAGTGCTAGCGGGACAGGGAGCTACGAGCAGTACTTC.

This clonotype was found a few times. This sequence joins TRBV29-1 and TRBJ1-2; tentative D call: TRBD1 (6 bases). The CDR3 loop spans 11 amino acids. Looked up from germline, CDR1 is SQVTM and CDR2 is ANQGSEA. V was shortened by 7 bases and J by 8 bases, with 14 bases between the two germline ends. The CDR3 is CSAEGGNGYTF. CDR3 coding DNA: TGCAGCGCCGAGGGGGGCAACGGCTACACCTTC.

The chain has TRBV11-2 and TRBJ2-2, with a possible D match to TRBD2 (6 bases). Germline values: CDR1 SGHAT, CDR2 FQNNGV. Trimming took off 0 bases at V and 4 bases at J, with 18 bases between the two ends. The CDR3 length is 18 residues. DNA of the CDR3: TGTGCCAGCAGCTTAGATCGGCTAGCGTTTTCTGTCACCGGGGAGCTGTTTTTT. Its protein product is CASSLDRLAFSVTGELFF.

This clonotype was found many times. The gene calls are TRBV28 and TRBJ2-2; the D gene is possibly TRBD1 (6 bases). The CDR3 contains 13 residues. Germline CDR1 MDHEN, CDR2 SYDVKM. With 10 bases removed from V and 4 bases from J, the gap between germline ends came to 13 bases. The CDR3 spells CANRRGVTGELFF. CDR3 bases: TGTGCCAACCGCAGGGGTGTCACCGGGGAGCTGTTTTTT.